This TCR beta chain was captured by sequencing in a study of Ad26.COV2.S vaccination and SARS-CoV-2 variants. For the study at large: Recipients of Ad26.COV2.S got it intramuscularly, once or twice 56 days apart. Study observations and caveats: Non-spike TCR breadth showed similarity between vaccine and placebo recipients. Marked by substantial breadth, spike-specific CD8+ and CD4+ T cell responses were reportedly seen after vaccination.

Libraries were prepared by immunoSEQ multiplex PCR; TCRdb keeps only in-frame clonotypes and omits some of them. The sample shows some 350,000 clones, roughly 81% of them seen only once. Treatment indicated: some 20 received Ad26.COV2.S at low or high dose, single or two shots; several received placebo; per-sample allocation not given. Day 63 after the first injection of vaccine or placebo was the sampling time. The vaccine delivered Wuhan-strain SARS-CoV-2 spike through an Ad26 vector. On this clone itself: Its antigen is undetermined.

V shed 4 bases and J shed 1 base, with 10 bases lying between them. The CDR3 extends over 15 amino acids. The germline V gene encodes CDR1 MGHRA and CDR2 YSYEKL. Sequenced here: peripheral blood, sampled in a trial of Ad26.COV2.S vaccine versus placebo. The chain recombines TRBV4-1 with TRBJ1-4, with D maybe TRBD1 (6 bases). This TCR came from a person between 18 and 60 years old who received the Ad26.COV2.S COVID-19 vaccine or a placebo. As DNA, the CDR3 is TGCGCCAGCAGCCGGAAGACAGGAACTAATGAAAAACTGTTTTTT. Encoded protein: CASSRKTGTNEKLFF.